A selection of T cell receptor beta chains follows, all from one sample in a study of response to subunit inactivated influenza vaccine. TCRdb itself ran the RT-PCR reads through MiXCR, one entry per CDR3 protein. The table records roughly 650,000 distinct CDR3 sequences, around 15% of them present only once. This material consisted of PBMCs from blood, taken 14 to 15 days before vaccination. All receptors derive from a man aged 50-60 years who received an inactivated influenza vaccine. Each CDR3 is given with its conserved first and last residue. A D gene is named only where the DNA matches it firmly. Rows may omit the clone size; those that give it use once, few, many or a size class.

d_call	v_call	clone_size	j_call	cdr3_nt	cdr3_aa
NA	TRBV4-2	many	TRBJ2-2	TGTGCCAGCAGCCAGGAGACAGGGAACACCGGGGAGCTGTTTTTT	CASSQETGNTGELFF
NA	TRBV13	few	TRBJ2-1	TGTGCCAGCAGTTCAGATGGGACTGGGACCTACAATGAGCAGTTCTTC	CASSSDGTGTYNEQFF
NA	TRBV27	NA	TRBJ2-5	TGTGCCAGCAGTTTATCCCAGGGGATAGAGACCCAGTACTTC	CASSLSQGIETQYF
TRBD2	TRBV15	few	TRBJ2-5	TGTGCCACCAGCAGGGGGAGGGGTGCCCAGTACTTC	CATSRGRGAQYF
TRBD1	TRBV12-3/TRBV12-4	NA	TRBJ2-2	TGTGCCAGCAGTTTAATACAGGGGGCGACCGGGGAGCTGTTTTTT	CASSLIQGATGELFF
NA	TRBV20-1	NA	TRBJ2-7	TGCAGTGCCCTAGGGCAAAGGTCCTACGAGCAGTACTTC	CSALGQRSYEQYF
TRBD2	TRBV29-1	NA	TRBJ2-3	TGCAGCGTGGGCCCTACTAGCGGGAGAACAGATACGCAGTATTTT	CSVGPTSGRTDTQYF
TRBD2	TRBV11-2	NA	TRBJ2-4	TGTGCCAGCAGCTCCCCCGGACTAGCGGGAAATCTAGCCAAAAACATTCAGTACTTC	CASSSPGLAGNLAKNIQYF
NA	TRBV28	NA	TRBJ2-7	TGTGCCAGCAGTTTATTATCGCTTAACTACGAGCAGTACTTC	CASSLLSLNYEQYF
NA	TRBV4-3	few	TRBJ2-7	TGCGCCAGCAGCCAAGAGGGAGCCCCCATGTACGAGCAGTACTTC	CASSQEGAPMYEQYF
TRBD2	TRBV5-1	NA	TRBJ2-5	TGCGCCAGCAGCTTGGAGGGTAGCGGGCCAGAGGCCCAGTACTTC	CASSLEGSGPEAQYF